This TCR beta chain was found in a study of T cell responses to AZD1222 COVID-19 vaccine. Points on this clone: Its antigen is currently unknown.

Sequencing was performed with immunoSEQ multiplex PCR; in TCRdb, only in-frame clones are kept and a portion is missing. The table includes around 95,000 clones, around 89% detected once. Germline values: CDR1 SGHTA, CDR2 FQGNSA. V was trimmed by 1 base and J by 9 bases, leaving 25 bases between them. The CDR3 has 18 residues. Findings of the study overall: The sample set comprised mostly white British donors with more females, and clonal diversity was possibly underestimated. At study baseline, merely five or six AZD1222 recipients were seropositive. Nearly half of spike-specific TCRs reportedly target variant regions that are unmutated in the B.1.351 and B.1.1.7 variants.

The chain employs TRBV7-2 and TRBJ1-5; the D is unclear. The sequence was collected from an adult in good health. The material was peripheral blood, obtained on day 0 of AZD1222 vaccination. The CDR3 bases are TGTGCCAGCAGCTTAGTCGGCTACTTCAGCAATTATACTCGGCCCCAGCATTTT. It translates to CASSLVGYFSNYTRPQHF.